One and the same sample provided the 14 T cell receptor beta chains below, sequenced in a study of metastatic and nonmetastatic thyroid tumors (TCRdb year 2020). No treatment had been received by any patient before thyroid surgery. Receptors were amplified or captured by PCR. Sequencing instrument: Illumina HiSeq 4000. Through fastp at Q25 and MiXCR, TCRdb rebuilt clones from the public reads, retaining in-frame beta chains. The sample data list 20,000 to 30,000 clones, and around an eighth of these were observed just once. The ten largest make up around an eighth of the sample. The sample was blood. The receptors were sampled from a female donor with papillary thyroid cancer or a benign thyroid nodule (not recorded which). Some clones in this sample may be carry-over from other donors' samples.

This clone was recorded at least ten times. This chain links TRBV5-1 with TRBJ2-3; D tentatively fits TRBD1 or TRBD2 (6 bases each). This CDR3 contains 16 residues. CDR1 and CDR2 (germline): SGHRS, YFSETQ. Trimming left V 2 bases short and J 3 bases short, with 16 bases between. CDR3 sequence: CASSLGGTHGTDTQYF. The CDR3 nucleotides read TGCGCCAGCAGCTTAGGCGGGACACATGGGACAGATACGCAGTATTTT.

This clone occurred many times. V gene TRBV20-1 combines with J gene TRBJ2-7; tentatively, D is TRBD2 (6 bases). Germline V gene sequence: CDR1 DFQATT, CDR2 SNEGSKA (reference sequence). The CDR3 loop spans 12 amino acids. The CDR3, as DNA: TGCAGCTCCTCGCGGGATTCGTACGAGCAGTACTTC. Its protein is CSSSRDSYEQYF.

This rearrangement joins TRBV6-5 to TRBJ2-4, with a tentative D call TRBD1 (7 bases). V lost 1 base and J 1 base, leaving 11 bases between the germline ends. The V gene's germline CDR1 is MNHEY and CDR2 SVGAGI. The CDR3 has 16 amino acids. This CDR3 is CASSYYPGGAKNIQYF. CDR3 DNA: TGTGCCAGCAGTTACTACCCAGGGGGGGCCAAAAACATTCAGTACTTC.

Many counts were recorded for this clone. CDR3 coding DNA: TGTGCCAGCAGCTCAACGGGGACTAGCGGGAGCGAGCAGTACTTC. This gives the protein CASSSTGTSGSEQYF. The J gene is TRBJ2-7, the V gene TRBV7-9; TRBD2 agrees at 14 bases. Trimming took 4 bases from V and 6 from J; bases not matched to a gene: 5. Germline values: CDR1 SEHNR, CDR2 FQNEAQ (reference sequence). The length of the CDR3 is 15 residues.

This clone was detected ten times or more. J is TRBJ2-1 and V is TRBV15; TRBD1 agrees at 9 bases. This CDR3 region has 18 residues. Germline CDR1 reads LNHNV; CDR2 reads YYDKDF (reference sequence). V was clipped by 1 base and J by 9 bases; unmatched bases: 16. CDR3 coding DNA: TGTGCCACCAGCAGAGTTGATTCGGGGACAGGGATGGGTAGTGAGCAGTTCTTC. The encoded protein is CATSRVDSGTGMGSEQFF.

By share, this clone counts as medium-sized. This CDR3 is also generated by other DNA sequences in the sample. The chain couples TRBV28 to TRBJ2-2, with a weak D call TRBD2 (5 bases). V was pared by 2 bases and J by 5 bases, with 6 bases between. The CDR3 loop spans 13 amino acids. Germline assignment: CDR1 MDHEN and CDR2 SYDVKM. As DNA, the CDR3 is TGTGCCAGCAGTTTACGGGGAACCGGGGAGCTGTTTTTT. This encodes CASSLRGTGELFF.

This clone was observed a handful of times. The gene calls are TRBV27 and TRBJ2-7; 7 bases match TRBD1. CDR1 MNHEY and CDR2 SMNVEV come from the germline V gene (reference sequence). Unmatched junction bases numbered 2, after V lost 3 bases and J lost 3 bases. The CDR3 is 13 amino acids. CDR3 nucleotide sequence: TGTGCCAGCAGTTTGACAGGGCTCTACGAGCAGTACTTC. This sequence encodes CASSLTGLYEQYF.

This clone was seen ten or more times. As DNA, the CDR3 is TGCAGCGTTGAAGAACTAGCGGGGGCCGGTACGCAGTATTTT. It yields the protein CSVEELAGAGTQYF. The chain combines TRBV29-1 with TRBJ2-3; TRBD2 matches 11 bases. The CDR3 length is 14 residues. J was trimmed by 8 bases and V by 0 bases; bases with no gene match: 4. Germline V CDR1 and CDR2: SQVTM, ANQGSEA.

Concerning this clone itself: This may stem from a read error, because a much larger clone lies one nucleotide away. The chain uses TRBV10-3 and TRBJ1-2; no firm D call. The CDR3 spans 14 residues. V was pared by 0 bases and J by 10 bases, with 15 bases between. CDR1 is ENHRY, CDR2 SYGVKD, per germline. CDR3 protein: CAISESSDFDVYTF. In DNA form, the CDR3 reads TGTGCCATCAGTGAGTCGTCGGACTTTGATGTCTACACCTTC.

The J gene is TRBJ2-7, the V gene TRBV24-1, with 9 bases fitting TRBD1. This CDR3 contains 16 residues. CDR1 is KGHDR, CDR2 SFDVKD, per germline. Losses at the gene ends were 3 bases for V and 3 bases for J; bases not matched to a gene: 8. The CDR3 coding sequence is TGTGCCACCAGTGATACCGGGACAGGGAACTACTACGAGCAGTACTTC. Protein sequence: CATSDTGTGNYYEQYF.

The CDR3 bases are TGTGCCAGCAGCTTACCAAAGCCCCTAACTAGCGGGACATTCACGGATACGCAGTATTTT. This gives the protein CASSLPKPLTSGTFTDTQYF. V and J are TRBV7-2 and TRBJ2-3; 10 positions agree with TRBD2. Trimming at V came to 2 bases and at J to 6 bases, leaving 20 bases not matched to a gene. Looked up from germline, CDR1 is SGHTA and CDR2 is FQGNSA. This CDR3 is built from 20 residues.

This clone came up many times. The rearrangement uses TRBV4-1 and TRBJ1-5, with a weak D call TRBD1 (5 bases). V was trimmed by 2 bases and J by 1 base, leaving 15 bases between them. Germline assignment: CDR1 MGHRA and CDR2 YSYEKL. The CDR3 sequence is 17 residues long. The CDR3 reads CASSQRDLGGSNQPQHF. For the CDR3, the DNA is TGCGCCAGCAGCCAAAGGGACCTTGGGGGGAGCAATCAGCCCCAGCATTTT.

At least ten counts were recorded for this clone. V gene TRBV5-1 combines with J gene TRBJ2-5, with 10 bases aligning to TRBD1. Germline CDR1 is SGHRS and CDR2 is YFSETQ. The V and J ends lost 4 bases and 2 bases, in that order; junction bases with no gene match: 5. The CDR3 is 15 residues long. The CDR3 region has the DNA TGCGCCAGCAGCCTACGGACAGGGGGACAAGAGACCCAGTACTTC. Its translation is CASSLRTGGQETQYF.

This clone showed up many times. This may stem from a read error, because a much larger clone lies one nucleotide away. Within the sample, other DNA sequences also encode this same CDR3. The rearrangement joins TRBV12-3 or TRBV12-4 to TRBJ1-1; weak D call: TRBD1 (5 bases). Trimming removed 4 bases from V and 8 bases from J, with 14 bases in between. The CDR3 runs 13 residues. The CDR3: CASSSGAGAEAFF. DNA for the CDR3: TGTGCCAGCAGTTCCGGGGCCGGGGCCGAAGCTTTCTTT.